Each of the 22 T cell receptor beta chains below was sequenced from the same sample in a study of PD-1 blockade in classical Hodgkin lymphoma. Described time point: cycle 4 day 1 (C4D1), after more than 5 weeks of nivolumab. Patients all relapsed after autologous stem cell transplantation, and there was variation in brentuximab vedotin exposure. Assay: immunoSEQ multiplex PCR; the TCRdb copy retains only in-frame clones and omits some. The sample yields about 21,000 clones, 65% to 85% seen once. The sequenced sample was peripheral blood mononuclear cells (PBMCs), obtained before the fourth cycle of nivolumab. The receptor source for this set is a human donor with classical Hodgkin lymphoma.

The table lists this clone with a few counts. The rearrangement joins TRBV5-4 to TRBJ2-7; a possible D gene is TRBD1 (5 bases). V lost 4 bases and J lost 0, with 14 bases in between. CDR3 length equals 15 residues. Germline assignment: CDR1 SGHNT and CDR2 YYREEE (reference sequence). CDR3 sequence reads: CASSQDTTSSYEQYV. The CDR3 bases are TGTGCCAGCAGCCAGGACACGACGAGCTCCTACGAGCAGTACGTC.

CDR3 protein: CASSGSSYEQYF. Written as DNA, the CDR3 is TGTGCCAGTAGCGGGAGCTCCTACGAGCAGTACTTC. The genes are TRBV6-6 and TRBJ2-7, with 9 bases matching TRBD2. CDR1 is MNHNY, CDR2 SVGAGI, per germline (reference sequence). The V and J ends lost 9 bases and 0 bases, in that order; junction bases with no gene match: 0. The CDR3 is made up of 12 amino acids.

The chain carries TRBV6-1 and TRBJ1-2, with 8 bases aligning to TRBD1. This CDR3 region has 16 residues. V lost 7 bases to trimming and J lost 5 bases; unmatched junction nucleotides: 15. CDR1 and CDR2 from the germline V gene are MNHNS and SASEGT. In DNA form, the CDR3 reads TGTGCCAGCACTGATGGGGCTCAGGGGGCGTGGTATGGCTACACCTTC. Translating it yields CASTDGAQGAWYGYTF.

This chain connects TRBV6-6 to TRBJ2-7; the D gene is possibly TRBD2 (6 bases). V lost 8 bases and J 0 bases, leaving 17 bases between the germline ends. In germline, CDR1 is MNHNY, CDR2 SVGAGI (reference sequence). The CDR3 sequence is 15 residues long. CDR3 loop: CASQAGTFNSYEQYF. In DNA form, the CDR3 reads TGTGCCAGCCAGGCCGGGACTTTTAACTCCTACGAGCAGTACTTC.

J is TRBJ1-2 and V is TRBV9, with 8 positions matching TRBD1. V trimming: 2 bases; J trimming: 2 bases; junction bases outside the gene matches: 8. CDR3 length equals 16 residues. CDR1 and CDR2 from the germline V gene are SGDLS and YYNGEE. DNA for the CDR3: TGTGCCAGCAGCGTCTTCGACCGGACAGGGAACTATGGCTACACCTTC. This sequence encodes CASSVFDRTGNYGYTF.

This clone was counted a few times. This CDR3 reads CASSEGSSYNSPLHF. In DNA, the CDR3 is TGTGCCAGCAGCGAGGGGAGCTCCTATAATTCACCCCTCCACTTT. This chain connects TRBV7-6 to TRBJ1-6, with a possible D match to TRBD1 (5 bases). Trimming pared 5 bases from V and 0 bases from J, leaving 8 bases between. Germline lookup yields CDR1 SGHVS and CDR2 FNYEAQ. The CDR3 loop spans 15 amino acids.

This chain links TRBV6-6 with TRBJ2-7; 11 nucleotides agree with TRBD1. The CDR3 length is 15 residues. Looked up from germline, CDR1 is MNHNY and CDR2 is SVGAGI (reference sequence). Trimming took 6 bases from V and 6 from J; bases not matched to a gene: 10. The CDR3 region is CASSPSRDRGIEQYV. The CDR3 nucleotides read TGTGCCAGCAGCCCCAGCCGGGACAGGGGGATCGAGCAGTACGTC.

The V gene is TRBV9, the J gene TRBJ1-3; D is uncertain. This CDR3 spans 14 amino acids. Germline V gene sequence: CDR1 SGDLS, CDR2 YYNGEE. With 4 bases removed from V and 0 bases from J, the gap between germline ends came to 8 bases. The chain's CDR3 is CASSMGNSGNTIYF. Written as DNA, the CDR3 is TGTGCCAGCAGCATGGGGAACTCTGGAAACACCATATATTTT. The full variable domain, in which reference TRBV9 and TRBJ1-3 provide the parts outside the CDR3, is DSGVTQTPKHLITATGQRVTLRCSPRSGDLSVYWYQQSLDQGLQFLIQYYNGEERAKGNILERFSAQQFPDLHSELNLSSLELGDSALYFCASSMGNSGNTIYFGEGSWLTVV.

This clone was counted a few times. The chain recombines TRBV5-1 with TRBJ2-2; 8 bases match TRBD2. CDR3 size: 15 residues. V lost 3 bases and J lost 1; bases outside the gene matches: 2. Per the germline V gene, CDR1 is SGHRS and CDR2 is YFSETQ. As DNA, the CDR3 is TGCGCCAGCAGCTGGCTAGCGGGGAACACCGGGGAGCTGTTTTTT. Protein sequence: CASSWLAGNTGELFF.

Here the CDR3 DNA reads TGTGCCAGCAGCTTGATTGATCAGGGTACCTATGGCTACACCTTC. Translation: CASSLIDQGTYGYTF. V is TRBV5-4 and J is TRBJ1-2; the D gene is possibly TRBD1 (5 bases). Germline V gives CDR1 SGHNT, CDR2 YYREEE (reference sequence). The ends were cut back, 1 base at V and 4 bases at J, with 14 bases in the middle. The CDR3 runs 15 residues.

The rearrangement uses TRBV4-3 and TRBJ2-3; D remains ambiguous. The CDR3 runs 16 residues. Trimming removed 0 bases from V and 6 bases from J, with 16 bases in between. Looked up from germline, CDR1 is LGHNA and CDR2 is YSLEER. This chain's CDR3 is CASSQERALFMDTQYF. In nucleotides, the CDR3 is TGCGCCAGCAGCCAAGAAAGAGCCCTATTTATGGATACGCAGTATTTT.

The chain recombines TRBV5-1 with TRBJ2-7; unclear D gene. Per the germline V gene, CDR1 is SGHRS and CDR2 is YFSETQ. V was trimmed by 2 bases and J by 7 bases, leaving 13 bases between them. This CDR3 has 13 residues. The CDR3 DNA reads TGCGCCAGCAGCTTAGTCCAAGGTGGGGAGCAGTACTTC. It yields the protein CASSLVQGGEQYF.

DNA of the CDR3: TGCAGCGTGGGTACAGGGGCGATATACAATGAGCAGTTCTTC. Translated: CSVGTGAIYNEQFF. The chain uses TRBV29-1 and TRBJ2-1, with 7 bases that match TRBD1. This CDR3 region has 14 residues. The germline V gene encodes CDR1 SQVTM and CDR2 ANQGSEA. The V and J ends lost 6 bases and 4 bases, in that order; junction bases with no gene match: 9.

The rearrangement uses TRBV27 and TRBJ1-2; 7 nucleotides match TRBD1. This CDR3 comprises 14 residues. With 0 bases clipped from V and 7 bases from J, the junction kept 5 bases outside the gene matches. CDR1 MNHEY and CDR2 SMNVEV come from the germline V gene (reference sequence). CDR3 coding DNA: TGTGCCAGCAGTTTATCGAGGGGGCTGGGTGGCTACACCTTC. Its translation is CASSLSRGLGGYTF.

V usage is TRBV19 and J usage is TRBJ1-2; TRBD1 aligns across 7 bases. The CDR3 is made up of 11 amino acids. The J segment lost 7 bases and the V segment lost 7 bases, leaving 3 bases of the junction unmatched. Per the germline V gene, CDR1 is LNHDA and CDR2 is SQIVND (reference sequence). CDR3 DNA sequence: TGTGCCAGTAACAGGGGCTCTGGCTACACCTTC. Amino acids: CASNRGSGYTF.

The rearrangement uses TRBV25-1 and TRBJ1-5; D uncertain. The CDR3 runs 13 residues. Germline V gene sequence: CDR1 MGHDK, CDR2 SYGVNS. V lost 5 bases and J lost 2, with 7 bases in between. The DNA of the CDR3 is TGTGCCAGCAGTCCTAGTGGCAATCAGCCCCAGCATTTT. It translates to CASSPSGNQPQHF. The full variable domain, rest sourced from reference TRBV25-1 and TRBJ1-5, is EADIYQTPRYLVIGTGKKITLECSQTMGHDKMYWYQQDPGMELHLIHYSYGVNSTEKGDLSSESTVSRIRTEHFPLTLESARPSHTSQYLCASSPSGNQPQHFGDGTRLSIL.

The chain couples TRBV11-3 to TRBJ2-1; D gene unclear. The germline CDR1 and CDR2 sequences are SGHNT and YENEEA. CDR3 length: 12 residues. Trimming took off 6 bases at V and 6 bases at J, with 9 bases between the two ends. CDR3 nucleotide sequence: TGTGCCAGCAGTTACCAGCTCAATGAGCAGTTCTTC. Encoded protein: CASSYQLNEQFF.

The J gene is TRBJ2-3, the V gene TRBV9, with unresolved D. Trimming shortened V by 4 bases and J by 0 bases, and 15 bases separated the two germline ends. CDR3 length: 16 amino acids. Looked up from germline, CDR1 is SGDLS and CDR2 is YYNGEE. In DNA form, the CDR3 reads TGTGCCAGCAGCCCAGCGCGGTCTACTAGCACAGATACGCAGTATTTT. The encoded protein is CASSPARSTSTDTQYF.

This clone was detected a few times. As DNA, the CDR3 is TGTGCCAGCAGTGACACCTCCACAGGGGCCCAGTACTTC. Encoded protein: CASSDTSTGAQYF. The V and J genes are TRBV6-4 and TRBJ2-5, with 7 bases fitting TRBD1. V gave up 2 bases and J gave up 9 bases; unmatched junction bases: 6. This CDR3 has 13 amino acids. Germline V CDR1 and CDR2: MRHNA, SNTAGT.

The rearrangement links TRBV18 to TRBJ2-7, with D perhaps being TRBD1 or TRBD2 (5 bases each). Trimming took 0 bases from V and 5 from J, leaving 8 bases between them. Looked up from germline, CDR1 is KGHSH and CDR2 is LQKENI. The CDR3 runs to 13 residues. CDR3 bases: TGTGCCAGCTCACCACCTATGGGGGACGAGCAGTACTTC. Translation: CASSPPMGDEQYF.

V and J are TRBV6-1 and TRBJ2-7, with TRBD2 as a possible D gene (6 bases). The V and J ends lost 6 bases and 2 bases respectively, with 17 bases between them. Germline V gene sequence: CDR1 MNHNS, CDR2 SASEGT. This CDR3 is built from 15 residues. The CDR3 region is CASRSIPGLPYEQYF. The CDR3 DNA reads TGTGCCAGCAGATCGATCCCGGGACTGCCCTACGAGCAGTACTTC.

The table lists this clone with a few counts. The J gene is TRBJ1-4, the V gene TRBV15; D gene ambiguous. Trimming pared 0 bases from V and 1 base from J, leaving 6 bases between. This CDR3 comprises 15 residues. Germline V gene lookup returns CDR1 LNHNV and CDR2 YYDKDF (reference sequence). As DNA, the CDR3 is TGTGCCACCAGCAGAGATCGGGGAACTAATGAAAAACTGTTTTTT. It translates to CATSRDRGTNEKLFF.